These 18 T cell receptor beta chains share one sample of origin, sequenced in a study of CD8+ T cells in alopecia areata. After isolation, RNA underwent reverse transcription to generate cDNA as the sequencing template. Profiled with immunoSEQ multiplex PCR; TCRdb holds only in-frame clones, not every one. In the table there are hundreds of thousands of clones, 67% of which are singletons. Sequences were derived from CD4+ T cells sorted from blood, sampled at week 0. The receptors were sampled from a human donor with alopecia areata.

This chain joins TRBV27 and TRBJ2-1; 11 positions agree with TRBD1. The CDR3 has 16 residues. After removal of 4 bases from V and 8 bases from J, the junction contained 10 bases not matched to a gene. Germline assignment: CDR1 MNHEY and CDR2 SMNVEV (reference sequence). The CDR3, as DNA: TGTGCCAGCAGTTCTGGTTGGGACAGGGGGTTCGATGAGCAGTTCTTC. Translation: CASSSGWDRGFDEQFF.

The chain uses TRBV6-6 and TRBJ2-5; possibly TRBD2 for D (5 bases). Per the germline V gene, CDR1 is MNHNY and CDR2 is SVGAGI (reference sequence). Trimming took off 7 bases at V and 9 bases at J, with 18 bases between the two ends. The CDR3 sequence is 13 residues long. The CDR3 sequence: CASTPSGRGPQYF. In nucleotides, the CDR3 is TGTGCCAGCACCCCAAGCGGAAGAGGGCCCCAGTACTTC.

V is TRBV29-1 and J is TRBJ2-7, with TRBD2 identical over 7 bases. CDR1 SQVTM and CDR2 ANQGSEA come from the germline V gene. The CDR3 sequence is 13 residues long. This CDR3 reads CSASSSSGYEQYF. The CDR3 DNA is TGCAGTGCTTCGTCATCTAGCGGCTACGAGCAGTACTTC.

V is TRBV5-6 and J is TRBJ2-7; no firm D call. Trimming took 0 bases from V and 5 from J, leaving 9 bases between them. This CDR3 spans 13 amino acids. Germline values: CDR1 SGHDT, CDR2 YYEEEE. The CDR3 protein is CASSLAEAHEQYF. CDR3 DNA: TGTGCCAGCAGCTTGGCCGAAGCTCACGAGCAGTACTTC.

This clone was seen just once. Other nucleotide sequences in the sample specify the same CDR3. The gene calls are TRBV5-6 and TRBJ2-7; TRBD1 matches at 8 bases. This CDR3 is built from 14 residues. Germline assignment: CDR1 SGHDT and CDR2 YYEEEE. Losses at the gene ends were 3 bases for V and 0 bases for J; bases not matched to a gene: 2. The CDR3 spells CASSWDRSSYEQYF. The CDR3 DNA follows: TGTGCCAGCAGCTGGGACAGGAGCTCCTACGAGCAGTACTTC.

The chain joins TRBV29-1 to TRBJ2-1; possibly TRBD2 for D (6 bases). Trimming took off 5 bases at V and 5 bases at J, with 16 bases between the two ends. This CDR3 is built from 14 residues. CDR1 and CDR2 from the germline V gene are SQVTM and ANQGSEA. CDR3 sequence reads: CSVTQGLKHNEQFF. The CDR3 bases are TGCAGCGTTACCCAGGGACTTAAGCACAATGAGCAGTTCTTC.

The sample holds one count of this clone. Here the CDR3 DNA reads TGCAGCCAAAGGGCGGGGAACATTCAGTACTTC. Translation gives CSQRAGNIQYF. The chain uses TRBV29-1 and TRBJ2-4, with D perhaps matching TRBD2 (6 bases). The CDR3 has 11 residues. The V end was cut by 8 bases, the J end by 7 bases, with 12 bases between. The germline V gene encodes CDR1 SQVTM and CDR2 ANQGSEA.

V gene TRBV7-8 combines with J gene TRBJ2-2; D is tentatively TRBD1 or TRBD2 (5 bases each). CDR3 length: 13 residues. Trimming took off 8 bases at V and 6 bases at J, with 13 bases between the two ends. Germline CDR1 is SGHVS and CDR2 is FQNEAQ. The CDR3 DNA follows: TGTGCCAGCCGCTCCGGGGCGCCCGGGGAGCTGTTTTTT. Its translation: CASRSGAPGELFF.

This chain connects TRBV7-2 to TRBJ1-1; no clear D. The length of the CDR3 is 14 residues. Trimming shortened V by 2 bases and J by 4 bases, and 11 bases separated the two germline ends. CDR1 and CDR2 from the germline V gene are SGHTA and FQGNSA. This CDR3 is CASSLSGSSTEAFF. CDR3 DNA sequence: TGTGCCAGCAGCTTATCCGGTTCGTCCACTGAAGCTTTCTTT.

The rearrangement joins TRBV25-1 to TRBJ2-3, with D perhaps matching TRBD2 (5 bases). V was pared by 4 bases and J by 5 bases, with 13 bases between. Germline V gene sequence: CDR1 MGHDK, CDR2 SYGVNS. This CDR3 is built from 14 residues. The CDR3 nucleotides read TGTGCCAGCAGTGCTCCTTCGCGGGTAGATACGCAGTATTTT. Encoded protein: CASSAPSRVDTQYF.

Notes on this clone: Other nucleotide sequences from this sample produce the same CDR3. The genes are TRBV5-1 and TRBJ1-3, with no clear D. Germline lookup yields CDR1 SGHRS and CDR2 YFSETQ. This CDR3 is built from 14 residues. Trimming stripped 0 bases from V and 2 bases from J, with 6 bases between. The CDR3 coding sequence is TGCGCCAGCAGCTTGGAAGGGACTGGAAACACCATATATTTT. Its translation is CASSLEGTGNTIYF.

The chain links TRBV7-2 to TRBJ2-7; weak D call: TRBD2 (6 bases). CDR3 length: 14 amino acids. Germline V gives CDR1 SGHTA, CDR2 FQGNSA. V shed 7 bases and J shed 0 bases, with 13 bases lying between them. CDR3 DNA sequence: TGTGCCAGCACCCTACTCGGGGGCTCCTACGAGCAGTACTTC. This codes for CASTLLGGSYEQYF.

This sequence joins TRBV18 and TRBJ2-1; weak D call: TRBD1 (6 bases). The length of the CDR3 is 14 residues. Trimming left V 2 bases short and J 4 bases short, with 9 bases between. CDR1 is KGHSH and CDR2 is LQKENI in the germline V gene. The CDR3 loop reads CASSPARGYNEQFF. The CDR3 DNA is TGTGCCAGCTCACCAGCCAGGGGATACAATGAGCAGTTCTTC.

The chain carries TRBV7-9 and TRBJ1-4; 8 positions match TRBD1. The V and J ends lost 5 bases and 1 base, in that order; junction bases with no gene match: 6. Germline CDR1 and CDR2: SEHNR and FQNEAQ (reference sequence). The CDR3 extends over 16 amino acids. The chain's CDR3 is CASSVGQGRTNEKLFF. CDR3 DNA sequence: TGTGCCAGCAGCGTCGGACAGGGTCGAACTAATGAAAAACTGTTTTTT.

This chain uses TRBV5-1 with TRBJ2-3; tentatively, D is TRBD1 (6 bases). Trimming stripped 0 bases from V and 6 bases from J, with 11 bases between. In germline, CDR1 is SGHRS, CDR2 YFSETQ. This CDR3 contains 14 residues. DNA of the CDR3: TGCGCCAGCAGCTTGGTTCCAGGGGAGGATACGCAGTATTTT. Translation gives CASSLVPGEDTQYF.

The chain combines TRBV5-1 with TRBJ2-7, with 11 positions matching TRBD1. V shed 3 bases, J shed 3 bases, and the junction held 8 bases outside the gene matches. CDR3 size: 16 residues. Per the germline V gene, CDR1 is SGHRS and CDR2 is YFSETQ. CDR3 DNA: TGCGCCAGCAGCTGGAGGCCCGGGACAGGGGGCTACGAGCAGTACTTC. It codes for CASSWRPGTGGYEQYF.

The genes are TRBV7-2 and TRBJ2-3, with D tentatively TRBD1 (5 bases). Trimming cost V 7 bases and J 2 bases, with 13 bases left between them. Per germline, CDR1 SGHTA and CDR2 FQGNSA. The CDR3 sequence is 14 residues long. The CDR3 DNA follows: TGTGCCAGCACCAGTAGGGGCCTCACAGATACGCAGTATTTT. This translates into CASTSRGLTDTQYF.

The rearrangement uses TRBV20-1 and TRBJ2-5; D is unclear. This CDR3 region has 11 residues. V was clipped by 4 bases and J by 5 bases, with 8 bases between them. The V gene's germline CDR1 is DFQATT and CDR2 SNEGSKA (reference sequence). The CDR3 reads CSATVGETQYF. CDR3 coding DNA: TGCAGTGCTACCGTGGGGGAGACCCAGTACTTC.